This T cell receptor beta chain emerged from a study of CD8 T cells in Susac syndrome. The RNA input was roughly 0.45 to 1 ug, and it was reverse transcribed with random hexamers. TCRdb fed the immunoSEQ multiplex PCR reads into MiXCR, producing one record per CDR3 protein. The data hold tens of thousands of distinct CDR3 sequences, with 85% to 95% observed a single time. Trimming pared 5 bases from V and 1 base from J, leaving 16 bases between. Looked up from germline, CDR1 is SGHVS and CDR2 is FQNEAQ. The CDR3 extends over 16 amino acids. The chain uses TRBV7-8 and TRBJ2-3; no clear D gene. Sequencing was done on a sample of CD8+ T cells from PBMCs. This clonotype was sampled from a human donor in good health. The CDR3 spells CASSPRAFVRTDTQYF. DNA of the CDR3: TGTGCCAGCAGCCCTCGGGCCTTCGTTCGCACAGATACGCAGTATTTT.